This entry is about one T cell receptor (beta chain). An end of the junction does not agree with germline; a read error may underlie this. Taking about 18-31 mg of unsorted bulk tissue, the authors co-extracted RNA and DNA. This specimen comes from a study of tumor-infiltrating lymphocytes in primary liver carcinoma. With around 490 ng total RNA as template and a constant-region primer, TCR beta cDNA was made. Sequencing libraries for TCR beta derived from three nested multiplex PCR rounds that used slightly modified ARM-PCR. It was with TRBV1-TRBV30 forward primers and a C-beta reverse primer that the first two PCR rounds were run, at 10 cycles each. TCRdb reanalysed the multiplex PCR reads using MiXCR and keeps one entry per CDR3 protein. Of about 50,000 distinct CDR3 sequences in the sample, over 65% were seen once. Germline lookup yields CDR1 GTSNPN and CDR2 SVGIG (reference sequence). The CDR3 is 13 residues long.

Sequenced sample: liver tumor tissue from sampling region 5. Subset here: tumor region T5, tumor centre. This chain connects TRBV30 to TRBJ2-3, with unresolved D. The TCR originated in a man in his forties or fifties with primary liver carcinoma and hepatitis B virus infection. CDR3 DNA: TGTGCCTGGAATACCAGAAACACAAATACGCAGTATTTT. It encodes CAWNTRNTNTQYF.